The present T cell receptor (beta chain) was sequenced within a study of blood T cell repertoires in COVID-19. Method: immunoSEQ multiplex PCR; TCRdb's copy keeps in-frame clones and lacks some. This sample has roughly 16,000 clones, with around 90% found just once. The CDR3 is 15 residues long. Losses at the gene ends were 3 bases for V and 7 bases for J; bases not matched to a gene: 10. Germline assignment: CDR1 SGHRS and CDR2 YFSETQ. This clonotype originated in a human donor in a cohort sampled during active COVID-19. V is TRBV5-1 and J is TRBJ1-2, with 9 bases that match TRBD1. Material: peripheral blood. This CDR3 reads CASSWSPGQGFGYTF. The CDR3, as DNA: TGCGCCAGCAGCTGGAGTCCGGGACAGGGATTTGGCTACACCTTC.